Listed below are T cell receptor beta chains from one sample, sequenced in a study of blood T cell repertoires in COVID-19. Sequenced by immunoSEQ multiplex PCR; TCRdb stores in-frame clones only, minus some. Altogether around 200,000 clones are present, 86% being singletons, with the ten largest covering less than 4.5%. The sample consisted of PBMCs or T cells enriched from blood (not recorded which). The source is a woman aged 35 to 49 with acute COVID-19. Each CDR3 is given with its conserved first and last residue. Each record gives: CDR3 length, J gene, clone size, D gene, V gene, CDR3 DNA, CDR3 protein. A D gene is named only where the DNA matches it firmly. Clone size, where shown, is once, few, many, or a class for clones that have expanded.

13 TRBJ1-2 few - TRBV14 TGTGCCAGCAGCCAACAGGATACCTATGGCTACACCTTC CASSQQDTYGYTF
15 TRBJ2-1 - - TRBV6-5 TGTGCCAGCAAGACTGGCCCTAGCTCCTACAATGAGCAGTTCTTC CASKTGPSSYNEQFF
15 TRBJ1-2 - - TRBV5-4 TGTGCCAGCAGCCGGGTGGGGGGGAGGAACTATGGCTACACCTTC CASSRVGGRNYGYTF
16 TRBJ2-1 - TRBD2 TRBV3-1/TRBV3-2 TGTGCCAGCAGCCCAGCCTGGAGAGCGGGGGGTGGTGAGCAGTTCTTC CASSPAWRAGGGEQFF
15 TRBJ1-5 - TRBD1 TRBV4-1 TGCGCCAGCAGCCCCCGGACAGGGGGAAATCAGCCCCAGCATTTT CASSPRTGGNQPQHF
15 TRBJ2-3 once TRBD2 TRBV7-3 TGTGCCAGCAGCTTAGAGCGGGGCCCCACAGATACGCAGTATTTT CASSLERGPTDTQYF
13 TRBJ2-7 - - TRBV28 TGTGCCAGCAGGACAGCGTTTTCCTACGAGCAGTACTTC CASRTAFSYEQYF
20 TRBJ1-6 - TRBD1 TRBV6-1 TGTGCCAGCAGTGTCCGGACAGGGGTTGGTCCTATCTCCTATAATTCACCCCTCCACTTT CASSVRTGVGPISYNSPLHF
15 TRBJ1-2 - - TRBV13 TGTGCCAGCAGCTCCTCAGAGGGCGCCATCTATGGCTACACCTTC CASSSSEGAIYGYTF
17 TRBJ2-5 - - TRBV14 TGTGCCAGCAGCCAAGCTGCCCCCGGGGGGCCGCGGGAGACCCAGTACTTC CASSQAAPGGPRETQYF
17 TRBJ2-2 - - TRBV25-1 TGTGCCAGCAGTGCGCTATACTCCAGGGTTGGGACCGGGGAGCTGTTTTTT CASSALYSRVGTGELFF
12 TRBJ1-4 - - TRBV29-1 TGCAGCGTTGGGGGCAACAATGAAAAACTGTTTTTT CSVGGNNEKLFF
17 TRBJ1-6 - - TRBV7-2 TGTGCCAGCAGCTTAGCTCCTAAGAATGCCTATAATTCACCCCTCCACTTT CASSLAPKNAYNSPLHF
15 TRBJ1-4 - - TRBV5-1 TGCGCCAGCAGCTTGTTCCCTGGAGCTAATGAAAAACTGTTTTTT CASSLFPGANEKLFF
15 TRBJ1-2 - - TRBV6-5 TGTGCCAGCAGTTACTTATTCGGGGGGAACTATGGCTACACCTTC CASSYLFGGNYGYTF
13 TRBJ1-1 - - TRBV6-1 TGTGCCAGCAGCTTAACAGGGCAGACTGAAGCTTTCTTT CASSLTGQTEAFF
17 TRBJ1-4 - TRBD1 TRBV5-6 TGTGCCAGCAGCCTACGAAACGGGGACAGGGCCTACGAAAAACTGTTTTTT CASSLRNGDRAYEKLFF
15 TRBJ1-3 - TRBD1 TRBV19 TGTGCCAGGCTTAGGGCAGGGGGCTTTGGAAACACCATATATTTT CARLRAGGFGNTIYF
13 TRBJ1-1 once TRBD1 TRBV29-1 TGCAGCGTACGCCAGGGGGCGCAGACTGAAGCTTTCTTT CSVRQGAQTEAFF
15 TRBJ2-1 few TRBD1 TRBV9 TGTGCCAGCAGCGCGAACAGGGGAGTCCACAATGAGCAGTTCTTC CASSANRGVHNEQFF
15 TRBJ2-1 - - TRBV6-2/TRBV6-3 TGTGCCAGCAGTTACGGTCCCCCGGAGTACAATGAGCAGTTCTTC CASSYGPPEYNEQFF
15 TRBJ1-1 - - TRBV5-5 TGTGCCAGCAGCTTGACAGGGACTATGAACACTGAAGCTTTCTTT CASSLTGTMNTEAFF
14 TRBJ1-1 - - TRBV19 TGTGCCAGTAGTATAGCGGCGGAGAACACTGAAGCTTTCTTT CASSIAAENTEAFF
14 TRBJ1-1 - - TRBV27 TGTGCCAGCAGTTTGAGCAGGGTCGACACTGAAGCTTTCTTT CASSLSRVDTEAFF
11 TRBJ1-4 once TRBD1 TRBV20-1 TGCAGTGCTAGACAAACAGGGGTTGAATTTTTT CSARQTGVEFF
12 TRBJ2-1 - - TRBV5-1 TGCGCCAGCAGGATAAGCGCGGGTGAGCAGTTCTTC CASRISAGEQFF
14 TRBJ1-2 - - TRBV2 TGTGCCAGCAGTGAAGAGAACAGGGTCTATGGCTACACCTTC CASSEENRVYGYTF
14 TRBJ1-1 few - TRBV18 TGTGCCAGCTCACCACCATGGGGCGGCACTGAAGCTTTCTTT CASSPPWGGTEAFF
15 TRBJ2-1 - TRBD1 TRBV5-1 TGCGCCAGCAGCTTGGAGGGGGCAGTCTACAATGAGCAGTTCTTC CASSLEGAVYNEQFF
15 TRBJ1-5 - - TRBV7-9 TGTGCCAGCAGCTTAGAAGGGGCCGGCAATCAGCCCCAGCATTTT CASSLEGAGNQPQHF
14 TRBJ1-1 - TRBD1 TRBV3-1/TRBV3-2 TGTGCCAGCAGAATTCAACAGGGGGCTGGTGAAGCTTTCTTT CASRIQQGAGEAFF
13 TRBJ2-2 - - TRBV9 TGTGCCAGCAGCGTAGTCGAGGGCGGGGAGCTGTTTTTT CASSVVEGGELFF
15 TRBJ1-1 - - TRBV9 TGTGCCAGCAGCGTAGAGGAGACAGTGAACACTGAAGCTTTCTTT CASSVEETVNTEAFF
14 TRBJ1-2 - - TRBV4-3 TGCGCCAGCAGCGGCCGGTCCCTAGAATATGGCTACACCTTC CASSGRSLEYGYTF
14 TRBJ1-1 - TRBD1 TRBV5-5 TGTGCCAGCAGCCTCACAGGGGCGAACACTGAAGCTTTCTTT CASSLTGANTEAFF
13 TRBJ1-2 - - TRBV7-9 TGTGCCAGCAGCTTAGCCACAGCTTATGGCTACACCTTC CASSLATAYGYTF
13 TRBJ2-5 - TRBD2 TRBV10-3 TGTGCCACCACGGGGGGACCCCAAGAGACCCAGTACTTC CATTGGPQETQYF
13 TRBJ1-2 - - TRBV6-2/TRBV6-3 TGTGCCAGCAGTTTCGGGGAAACTGATGGCTACACCTTC CASSFGETDGYTF
14 TRBJ2-5 - - TRBV5-4 TGTGCCAGCAGCTCCGGACCCCGGGGAGAGACCCAGTACTTC CASSSGPRGETQYF
14 TRBJ1-2 once TRBD1 TRBV19 TGTGCCAGTACTCTCTACGGACAGGGCGATGGCTACACCTTC CASTLYGQGDGYTF
20 TRBJ2-5 - TRBD2 TRBV30 TGTGCCTGGAGTCCGTTCGTACTTAGCGGGGGGGAGGGATCAGAGGAGACCCAGTACTTC CAWSPFVLSGGEGSEETQYF
16 TRBJ2-1 - TRBD2 TRBV15 TGTGCCACCAGCAGAGTTGTAGCGGGGTTATACAATGAGCAGTTCTTC CATSRVVAGLYNEQFF
15 TRBJ1-2 - - TRBV19 TGTGCCAGTAACGGCCCACAGGGCCACCTCGGGGGCTACACCTTC CASNGPQGHLGGYTF
15 TRBJ1-2 - - TRBV10-2 TGCGCCAGCAGTGAGAATAGGGGAATGAACTATGGCTACACCTTC CASSENRGMNYGYTF
13 TRBJ2-2 - - TRBV3-1/TRBV3-2 TGTGCCAGCAGCCCCCGGGGTACCGGGGAGCTGTTTTTT CASSPRGTGELFF
18 TRBJ2-2 - TRBD2 TRBV6-6 TGTGCCAGCAGACGACCGACTAGCGGGTCATTGAACACCGGGGAGCTGTTTTTT CASRRPTSGSLNTGELFF
14 TRBJ1-6 - - TRBV18 TGTGCCAGCTCATCCGGGAACGTTAATTCACCCCTCCACTTT CASSSGNVNSPLHF
13 TRBJ2-1 - TRBD1 TRBV5-4 TGTGCCAGCAGCCAAACAGGGGGCTACGAGCAGTTCTTC CASSQTGGYEQFF
15 TRBJ1-6 - TRBD1 TRBV4-2 TGTGCCAGCAGCCAAACAGGGGGCGCGAGGTCACCCCTCCACTTT CASSQTGGARSPLHF
15 TRBJ1-2 - TRBD1 TRBV30 TGTGCCTGGTTGGGACAGGGTAGGGCTAACTATGGCTACACCTTC CAWLGQGRANYGYTF